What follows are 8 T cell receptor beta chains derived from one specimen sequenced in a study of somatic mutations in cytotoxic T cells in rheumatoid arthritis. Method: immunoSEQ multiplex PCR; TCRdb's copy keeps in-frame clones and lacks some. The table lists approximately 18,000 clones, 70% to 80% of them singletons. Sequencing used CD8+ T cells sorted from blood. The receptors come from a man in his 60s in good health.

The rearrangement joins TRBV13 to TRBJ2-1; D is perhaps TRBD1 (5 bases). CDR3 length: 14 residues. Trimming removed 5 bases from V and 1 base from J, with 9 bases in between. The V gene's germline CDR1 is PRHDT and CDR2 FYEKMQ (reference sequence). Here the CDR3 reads CASSDTGSYNEQFF. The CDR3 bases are TGTGCCAGCAGCGATACAGGTTCCTACAATGAGCAGTTCTTC.

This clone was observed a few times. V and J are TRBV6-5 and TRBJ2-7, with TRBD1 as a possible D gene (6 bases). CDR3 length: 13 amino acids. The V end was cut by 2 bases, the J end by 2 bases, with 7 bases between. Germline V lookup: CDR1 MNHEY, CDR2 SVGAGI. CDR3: CASSYGDTYEQYF. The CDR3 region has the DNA TGTGCCAGCAGTTACGGGGACACCTACGAGCAGTACTTC.

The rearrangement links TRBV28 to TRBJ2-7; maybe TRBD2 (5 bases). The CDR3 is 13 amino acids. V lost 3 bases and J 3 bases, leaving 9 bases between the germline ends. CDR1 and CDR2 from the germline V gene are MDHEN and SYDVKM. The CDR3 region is CASSFFRGYEQYF. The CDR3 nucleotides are TGTGCCAGCAGTTTTTTTCGGGGCTACGAGCAGTACTTC.

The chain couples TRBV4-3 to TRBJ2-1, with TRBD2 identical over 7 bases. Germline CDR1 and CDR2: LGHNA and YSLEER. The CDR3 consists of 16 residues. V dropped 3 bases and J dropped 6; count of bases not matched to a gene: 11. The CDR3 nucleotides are TGCGCCAGCAGCCAGTACCGGGGGGATTGGGGCAATGAGCAGTTCTTC. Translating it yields CASSQYRGDWGNEQFF.

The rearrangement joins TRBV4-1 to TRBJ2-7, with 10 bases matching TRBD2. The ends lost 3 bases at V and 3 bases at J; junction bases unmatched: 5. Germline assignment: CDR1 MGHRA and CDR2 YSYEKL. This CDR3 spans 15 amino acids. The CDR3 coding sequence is TGCGCCAGCAGCCACCGGGCTAGCGGGAGCTACGAGCAGTACTTC. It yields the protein CASSHRASGSYEQYF.

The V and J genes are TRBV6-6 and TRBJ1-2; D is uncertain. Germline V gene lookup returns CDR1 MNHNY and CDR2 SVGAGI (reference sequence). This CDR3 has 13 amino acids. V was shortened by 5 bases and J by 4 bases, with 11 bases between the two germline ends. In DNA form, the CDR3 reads TGTGCCAGCAGTGGTCGGGAGTTCTATGGCTACACCTTC. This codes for CASSGREFYGYTF.

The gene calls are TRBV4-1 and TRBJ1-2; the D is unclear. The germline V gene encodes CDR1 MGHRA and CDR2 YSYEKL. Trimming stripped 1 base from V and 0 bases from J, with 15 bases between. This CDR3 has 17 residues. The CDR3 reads CASSQVYLQEPNYGYTF. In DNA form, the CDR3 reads TGCGCCAGCAGCCAAGTCTACCTTCAGGAACCTAACTATGGCTACACCTTC.

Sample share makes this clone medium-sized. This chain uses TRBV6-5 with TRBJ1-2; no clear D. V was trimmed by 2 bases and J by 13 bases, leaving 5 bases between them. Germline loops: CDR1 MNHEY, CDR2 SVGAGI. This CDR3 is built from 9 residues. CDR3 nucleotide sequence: TGTGCCAGCAGTTACCCCGTCACCTTC. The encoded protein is CASSYPVTF.